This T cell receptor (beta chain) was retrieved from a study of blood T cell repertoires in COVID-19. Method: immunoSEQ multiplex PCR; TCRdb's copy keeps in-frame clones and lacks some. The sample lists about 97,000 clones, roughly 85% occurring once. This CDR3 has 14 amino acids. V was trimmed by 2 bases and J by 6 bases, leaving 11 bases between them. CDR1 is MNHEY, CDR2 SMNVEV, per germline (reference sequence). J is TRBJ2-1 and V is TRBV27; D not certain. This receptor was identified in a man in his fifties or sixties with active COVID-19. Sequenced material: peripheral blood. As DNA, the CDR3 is TGTGCCAGCAGTTTAGAGGCAGAGTCCAATGAGCAGTTCTTC. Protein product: CASSLEAESNEQFF.